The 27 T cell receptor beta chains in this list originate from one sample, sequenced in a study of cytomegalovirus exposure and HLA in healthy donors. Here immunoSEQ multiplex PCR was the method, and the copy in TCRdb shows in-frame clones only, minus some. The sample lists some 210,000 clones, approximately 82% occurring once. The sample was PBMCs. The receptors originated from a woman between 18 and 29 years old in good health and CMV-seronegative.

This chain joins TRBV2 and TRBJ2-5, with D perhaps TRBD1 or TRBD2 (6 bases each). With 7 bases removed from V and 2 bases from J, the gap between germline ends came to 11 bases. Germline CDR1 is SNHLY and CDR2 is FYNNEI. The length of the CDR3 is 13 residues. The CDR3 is CASKGGTQETQYF. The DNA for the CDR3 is TGTGCCAGCAAAGGGGGGACGCAAGAGACCCAGTACTTC.

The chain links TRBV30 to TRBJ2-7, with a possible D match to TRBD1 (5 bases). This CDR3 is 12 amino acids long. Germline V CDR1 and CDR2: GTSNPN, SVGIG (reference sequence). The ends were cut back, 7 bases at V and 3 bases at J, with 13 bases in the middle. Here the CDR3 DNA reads TGTGCCTTAAGACAGATAGGCTACGAGCAGTACTTC. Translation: CALRQIGYEQYF.

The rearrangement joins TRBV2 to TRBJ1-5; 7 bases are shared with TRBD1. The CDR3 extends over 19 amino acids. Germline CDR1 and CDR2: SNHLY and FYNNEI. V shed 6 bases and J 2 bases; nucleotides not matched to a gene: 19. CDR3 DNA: TGTGCCAGCAGCCAAGTAGGGACAGCCAAGATGGTTGGCAATCAGCCCCAGCATTTT. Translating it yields CASSQVGTAKMVGNQPQHF. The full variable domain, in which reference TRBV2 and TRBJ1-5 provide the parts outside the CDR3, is EPEVTQTPSHQVTQMGQEVILRCVPISNHLYFYWYRQILGQKVEFLVSFYNNEISEKSEIFDDQFSVERPDGSNFTLKIRSTKLEDSAMYFCASSQVGTAKMVGNQPQHFGDGTRLSIL.

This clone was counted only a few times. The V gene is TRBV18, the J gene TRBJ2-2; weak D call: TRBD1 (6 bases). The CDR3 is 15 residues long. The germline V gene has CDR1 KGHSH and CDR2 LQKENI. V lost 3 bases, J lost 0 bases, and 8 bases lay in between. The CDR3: CASSPGTPNTGELFF. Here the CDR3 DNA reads TGTGCCAGCTCACCGGGGACACCGAACACCGGGGAGCTGTTTTTT.

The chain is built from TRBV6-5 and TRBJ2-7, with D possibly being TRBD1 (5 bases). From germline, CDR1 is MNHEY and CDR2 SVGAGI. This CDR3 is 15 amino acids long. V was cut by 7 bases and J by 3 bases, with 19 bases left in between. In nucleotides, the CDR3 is TGTGCCAGCACCCTTAACGGCAGGGCGAACTACGAGCAGTACTTC. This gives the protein CASTLNGRANYEQYF.

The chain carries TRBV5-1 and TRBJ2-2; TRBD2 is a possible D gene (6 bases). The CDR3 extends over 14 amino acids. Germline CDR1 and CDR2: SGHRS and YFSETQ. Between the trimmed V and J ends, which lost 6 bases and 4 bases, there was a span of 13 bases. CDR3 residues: CASNLRGSTGELFF. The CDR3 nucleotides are TGCGCCAGCAACCTCCGGGGGAGCACCGGGGAGCTGTTTTTT.

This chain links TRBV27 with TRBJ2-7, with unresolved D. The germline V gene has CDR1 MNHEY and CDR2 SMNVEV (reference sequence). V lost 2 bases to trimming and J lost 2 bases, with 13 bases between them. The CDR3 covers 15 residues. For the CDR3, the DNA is TGTGCCAGCAGTTTAGGTTTACAGACTCCCTACGAGCAGTACTTC. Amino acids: CASSLGLQTPYEQYF.

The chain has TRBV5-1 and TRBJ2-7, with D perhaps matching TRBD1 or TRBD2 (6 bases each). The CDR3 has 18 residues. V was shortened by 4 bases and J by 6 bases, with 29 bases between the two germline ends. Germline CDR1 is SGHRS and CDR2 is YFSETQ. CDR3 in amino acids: CASSPILGSGGETLEQYF. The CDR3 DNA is TGCGCCAGCAGCCCAATCCTGGGGTCCGGGGGCGAAACTCTCGAGCAGTACTTC.

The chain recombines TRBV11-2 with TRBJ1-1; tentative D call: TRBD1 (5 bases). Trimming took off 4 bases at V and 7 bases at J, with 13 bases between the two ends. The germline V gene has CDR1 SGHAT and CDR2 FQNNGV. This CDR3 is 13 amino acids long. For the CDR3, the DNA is TGTGCCAGCAGCTCCGGGGGGTTGGTTGAAGCTTTCTTT. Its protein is CASSSGGLVEAFF.

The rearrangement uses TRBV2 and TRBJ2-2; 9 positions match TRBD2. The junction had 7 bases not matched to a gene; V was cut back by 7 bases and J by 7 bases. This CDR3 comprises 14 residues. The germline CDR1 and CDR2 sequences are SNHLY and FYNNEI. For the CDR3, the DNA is TGTGCCAGCACCCGAGCGGGGGGTATCGGGGAGCTGTTTTTT. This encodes CASTRAGGIGELFF.

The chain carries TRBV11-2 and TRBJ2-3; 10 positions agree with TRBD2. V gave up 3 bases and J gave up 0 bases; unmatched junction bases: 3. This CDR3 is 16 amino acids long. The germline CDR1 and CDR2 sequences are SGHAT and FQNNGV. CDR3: CASSFTSGASTDTQYF. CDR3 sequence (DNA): TGTGCCAGCAGCTTTACTAGCGGGGCGAGCACAGATACGCAGTATTTT.

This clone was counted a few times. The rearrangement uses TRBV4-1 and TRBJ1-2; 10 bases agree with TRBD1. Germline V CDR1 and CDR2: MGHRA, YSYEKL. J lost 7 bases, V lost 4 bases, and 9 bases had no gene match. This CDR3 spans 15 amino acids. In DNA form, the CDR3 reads TGCGCCAGCAGCCGAGGAGGGACAGGGGAATCTGGCTACACCTTC. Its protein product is CASSRGGTGESGYTF.

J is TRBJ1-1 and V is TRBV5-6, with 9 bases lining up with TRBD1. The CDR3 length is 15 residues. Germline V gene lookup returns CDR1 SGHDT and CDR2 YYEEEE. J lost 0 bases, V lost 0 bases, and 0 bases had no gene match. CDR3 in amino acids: CASSLDRGLNTEAFF. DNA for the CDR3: TGTGCCAGCAGCTTGGACAGGGGGCTGAACACTGAAGCTTTCTTT.

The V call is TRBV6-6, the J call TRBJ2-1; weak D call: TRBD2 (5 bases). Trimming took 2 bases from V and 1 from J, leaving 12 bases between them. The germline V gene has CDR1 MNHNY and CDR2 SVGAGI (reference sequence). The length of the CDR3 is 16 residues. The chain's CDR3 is CASSYRAGQSYNEQFF. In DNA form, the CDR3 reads TGTGCCAGCAGTTACCGGGCGGGCCAATCCTACAATGAGCAGTTCTTC.

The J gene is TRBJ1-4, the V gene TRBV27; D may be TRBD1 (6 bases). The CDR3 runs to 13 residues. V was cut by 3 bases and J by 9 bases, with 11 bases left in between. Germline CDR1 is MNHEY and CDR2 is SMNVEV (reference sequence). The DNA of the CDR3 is TGTGCCAGCAGTTTCGACAGGACCAAAAAACTGTTTTTT. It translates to CASSFDRTKKLFF.

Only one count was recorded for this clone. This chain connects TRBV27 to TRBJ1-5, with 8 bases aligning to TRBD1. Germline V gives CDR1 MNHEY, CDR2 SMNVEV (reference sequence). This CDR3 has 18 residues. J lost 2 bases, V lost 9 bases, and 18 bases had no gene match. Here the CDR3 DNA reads TGTGCCAGAGGGGGGGAAGGGCAGGGGGCCCCAGGCAATCAGCCCCAGCATTTT. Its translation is CARGGEGQGAPGNQPQHF.

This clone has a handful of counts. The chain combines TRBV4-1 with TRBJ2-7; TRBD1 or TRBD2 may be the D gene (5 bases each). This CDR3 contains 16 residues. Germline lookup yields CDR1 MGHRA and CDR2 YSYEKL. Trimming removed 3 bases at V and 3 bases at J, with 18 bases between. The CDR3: CASSHLGRDRHYEQYF. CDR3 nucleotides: TGCGCCAGCAGCCATCTTGGCCGGGACCGCCACTACGAGCAGTACTTC.

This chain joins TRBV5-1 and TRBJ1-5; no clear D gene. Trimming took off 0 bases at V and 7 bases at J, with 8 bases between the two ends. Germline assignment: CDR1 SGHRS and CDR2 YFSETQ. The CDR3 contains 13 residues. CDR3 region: CASSLEIDQPQHF. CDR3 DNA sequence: TGCGCCAGCAGCTTGGAGATAGACCAGCCCCAGCATTTT.

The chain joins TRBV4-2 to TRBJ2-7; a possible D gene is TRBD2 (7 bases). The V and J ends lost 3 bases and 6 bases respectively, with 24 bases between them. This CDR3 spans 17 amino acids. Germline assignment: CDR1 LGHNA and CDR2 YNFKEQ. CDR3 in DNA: TGTGCCAGCAGCCACGCCGCTGGGGGGGCTCAGGTCCCCGAGCAGTACTTC. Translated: CASSHAAGGAQVPEQYF.

The CDR3 DNA sequence: TGTGCCAGCAGACAACAGCTTGTGAACACTGAAGCTTTCTTT. It specifies CASRQQLVNTEAFF. This rearrangement joins TRBV2 to TRBJ1-1, with D unclear. The length of the CDR3 is 14 residues. Germline V gene sequence: CDR1 SNHLY, CDR2 FYNNEI. V was cut by 6 bases and J by 0 bases, with 11 bases left in between. The complete variable domain, with remaining parts taken from reference TRBV2 and TRBJ1-1, reads EPEVTQTPSHQVTQMGQEVILRCVPISNHLYFYWYRQILGQKVEFLVSFYNNEISEKSEIFDDQFSVERPDGSNFTLKIRSTKLEDSAMYFCASRQQLVNTEAFFGQGTRLTVV.

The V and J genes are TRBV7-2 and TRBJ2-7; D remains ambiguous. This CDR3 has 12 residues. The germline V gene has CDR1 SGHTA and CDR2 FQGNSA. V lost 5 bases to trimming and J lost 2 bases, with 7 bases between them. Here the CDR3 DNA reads TGTGCCAGCAGCCTCCCCACCTACGAGCAGTACTTC. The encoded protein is CASSLPTYEQYF.

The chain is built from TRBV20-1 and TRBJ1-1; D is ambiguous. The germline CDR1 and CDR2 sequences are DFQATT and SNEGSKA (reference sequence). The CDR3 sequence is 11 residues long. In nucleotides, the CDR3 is TGCAGCACCCAGGAGGTTTGGGGAGCTTTCTTT. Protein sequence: CSTQEVWGAFF.

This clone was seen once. The CDR3 reads CASSEQMTENYGYTF. The CDR3 DNA reads as TGTGCCAGCAGTGAACAGATGACAGAAAACTATGGCTACACCTTC. The J gene is TRBJ1-2, the V gene TRBV6-1; D may be TRBD1 (5 bases). Trimming took 2 bases from V and 2 from J, leaving 12 bases between them. The germline gives CDR1 MNHNS, CDR2 SASEGT. The length of the CDR3 is 15 residues.

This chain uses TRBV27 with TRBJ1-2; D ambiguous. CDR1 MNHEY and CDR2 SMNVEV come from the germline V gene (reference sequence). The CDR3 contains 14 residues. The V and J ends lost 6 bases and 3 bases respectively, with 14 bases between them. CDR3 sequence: CASRIVGQDYGYTF. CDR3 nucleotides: TGTGCCAGCAGAATAGTCGGGCAGGACTATGGCTACACCTTC.

CDR3 sequence (DNA): TGTGCCTGGAAAAAAAGAGGCAGTGTACTCTTCGGATCCTACAATGAGCAGTTCTTC. Protein product: CAWKKRGSVLFGSYNEQFF. The chain employs TRBV30 and TRBJ2-1, with unresolved D. Germline lookup yields CDR1 GTSNPN and CDR2 SVGIG (reference sequence). Trimming removed 4 bases at V and 1 base at J, with 26 bases between. The length of the CDR3 is 19 residues.

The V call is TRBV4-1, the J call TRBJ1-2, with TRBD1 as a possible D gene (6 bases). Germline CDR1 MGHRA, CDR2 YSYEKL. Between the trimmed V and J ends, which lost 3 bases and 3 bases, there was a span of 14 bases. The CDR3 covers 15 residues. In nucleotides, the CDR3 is TGCGCCAGCAGCCAGGCCGGGGGCACGTACTATGGCTACACCTTC. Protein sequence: CASSQAGGTYYGYTF.

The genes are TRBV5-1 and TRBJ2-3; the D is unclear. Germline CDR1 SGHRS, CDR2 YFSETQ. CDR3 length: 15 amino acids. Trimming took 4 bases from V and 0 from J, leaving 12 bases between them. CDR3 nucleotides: TGCGCCAGCAGCGTGGCCTCCCGGAGCACAGATACGCAGTATTTT. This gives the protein CASSVASRSTDTQYF.